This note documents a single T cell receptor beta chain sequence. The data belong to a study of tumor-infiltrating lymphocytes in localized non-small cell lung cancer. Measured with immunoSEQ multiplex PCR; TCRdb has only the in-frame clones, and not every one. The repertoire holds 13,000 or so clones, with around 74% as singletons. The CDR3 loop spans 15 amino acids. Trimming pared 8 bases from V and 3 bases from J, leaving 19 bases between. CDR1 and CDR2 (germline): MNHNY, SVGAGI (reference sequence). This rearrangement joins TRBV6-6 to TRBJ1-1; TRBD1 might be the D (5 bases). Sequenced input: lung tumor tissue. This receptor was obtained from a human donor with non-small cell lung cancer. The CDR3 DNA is TGTGCCAGCCGTGGAAGTCAGGGAAGGGACACTGAAGCTTTCTTT. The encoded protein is CASRGSQGRDTEAFF.